The source of this T cell receptor (beta chain) is a study of T cell repertoires in cytomegalovirus infection (dated by TCRdb to the late 2010s). Concerning the study at large: The peptide stimulations were aimed at well-studied HLA-B-restricted epitopes as well as recently identified HLA-C-restricted CMV epitopes, whose presentation resists viral immunomodulation. Donor HLA type was relevant to the analysis, because carriage of CMV infection together with the matching HLA type was indicated by public TCR beta signatures.

Points the paper makes about the study in general: The ex vivo response was dominated by HLA-C-restricted CMV-specific TCR beta clonotypes, and the single most frequent clonotype in two of eight donors was supplied by these HLA-C-restricted clonotypes. In both this cohort and an independent 352-donor cohort, the cumulative frequency of public TCR beta family members distinguished carriers of CMV infection plus the relevant HLA type.

Sequenced using an Illumina HiSeq 1500. TCRdb reprocessed the public reads (quality trimming at Q25 with fastp, clone calling with MiXCR) and kept in-frame beta chains. Rows are combined by CDR3 protein, so each entry shows the most common genes and DNA. The sample table holds about 350,000 distinct CDR3 sequences, of which about 35% were seen once. The ten largest clones add up to roughly 14% of the sample. Including cysteine and phenylalanine, the CDR3 has 13 amino acids. The read is trimmed to its CDR3 DNA, 39 bases read in frame from base 1. The germline V gene yields MDHEN for CDR1 and SYDVKM for CDR2. The germline V and J ends show losses of 8 bases and 9 bases respectively, and no gene match explains 10 bases of the junction. The treatment or condition label of this sample denotes: in vitro stimulation with specific CMV peptide epitopes to enrich CMV-specific T cells. Comment on this clonotype: It has no known antigen specificity. No much larger clonotype is one base removed from it; base qualities were not supplied.

This material consisted of cultured PBMCs, taken from culture after CMV antigen stimulation. This receptor chain uses TRBV28 and TRBJ2-1, with 7 central nucleotides matching TRBD1. The receptor was isolated from a human donor in good health (CMV status not recorded). Some clones in this sample may be carry-over from other donors' samples. The nucleotide sequence is given as TGTGCCAGCGGGACAGAGCTGGTGGGTGAGCAGTTCTTC. Its protein is CASGTELVGEQFF.